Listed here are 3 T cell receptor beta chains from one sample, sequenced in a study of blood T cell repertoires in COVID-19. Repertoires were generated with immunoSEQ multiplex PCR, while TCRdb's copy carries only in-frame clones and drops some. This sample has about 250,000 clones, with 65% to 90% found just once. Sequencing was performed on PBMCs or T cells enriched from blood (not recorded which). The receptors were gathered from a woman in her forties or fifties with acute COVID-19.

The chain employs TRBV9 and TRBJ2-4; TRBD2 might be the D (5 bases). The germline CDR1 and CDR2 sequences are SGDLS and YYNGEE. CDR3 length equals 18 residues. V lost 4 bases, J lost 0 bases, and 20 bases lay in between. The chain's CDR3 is CASSPRSSPRGAKNIQYF. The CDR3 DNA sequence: TGTGCCAGCAGCCCCCGTAGTAGTCCTCGGGGAGCCAAAAACATTCAGTACTTC.

The DNA of the CDR3 is TGCAGTGCTAGTTCGCGGGTCGGCAATGAGCAGTTCTTC. Translated, it gives CSASSRVGNEQFF. The chain employs TRBV20-1 and TRBJ2-1; tentative D call: TRBD2 (5 bases). CDR3 length equals 13 residues. V was shortened by 3 bases and J by 6 bases, with 12 bases between the two germline ends. Germline lookup yields CDR1 DFQATT and CDR2 SNEGSKA (reference sequence).

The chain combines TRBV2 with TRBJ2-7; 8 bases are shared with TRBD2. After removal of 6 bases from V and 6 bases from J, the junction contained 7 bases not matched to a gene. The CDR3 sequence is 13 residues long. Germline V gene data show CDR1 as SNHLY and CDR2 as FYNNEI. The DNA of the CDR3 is TGTGCCAGCAGCCCGGGGCGGGGGGCCGAGCAGTACTTC. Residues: CASSPGRGAEQYF.